This TCR beta chain is drawn from a study of post-analysis software for immune sequencing data. Study conclusions and caveats: Five TRBV segments, including TRBV5-6, TRBV5-1 and TRBV20-1, were more frequent in patients than controls.

Concerning this clonotype itself: What it binds is unknown.

The CDR3 extends over 13 amino acids. The V end was cut by 4 bases, the J end by 2 bases, with 12 bases between. Germline V gives CDR1 DFQATT, CDR2 SNEGSKA (reference sequence). Each TCR beta cDNA library carried unique molecular identifiers. A single record per CDR3 protein comes from TCRdb applying MiXCR to the PCR reads. The sample consists of some 800,000 distinct CDR3 sequences, around 45% of them appearing once. The source material was blood. The chain couples TRBV20-1 to TRBJ2-7, with a tentative D call TRBD1 (6 bases). The sequence was collected from a girl under 18 with multiple sclerosis. As DNA, the CDR3 is TGCAGTGCTACGGGACAAGGGGCCTACGAGCAGTACTTC. Amino acid sequence: CSATGQGAYEQYF.